The 23 T cell receptor beta chains in this list originate from one sample, sequenced in a study of T cells after yellow fever vaccination. TCRdb analysed the 5' RACE reads with MiXCR anew, one entry per CDR3 protein. The sample shows some 340,000 distinct CDR3 sequences, 4.1% of them seen only once. The sample in question was PBMCs, obtained 5 days after the yellow fever booster vaccination. These receptors all stem from a man aged 18 to 30 who received the YFV17D yellow fever vaccine.

This clonotype has at least ten counts. The chain has TRBV4-3 and TRBJ2-3, with D unclear. Trimming pared 1 base from V and 3 bases from J, leaving 8 bases between. Per germline, CDR1 LGHNA and CDR2 YSLEER. CDR3 length: 14 residues. The CDR3 nucleotides read TGCGCCAGCAGCCAAGGCGGTTTAACAGATACGCAGTATTTT. This codes for CASSQGGLTDTQYF.

This clonotype was seen more than once but under ten times. The chain combines TRBV3-1 with TRBJ2-5, with 8 bases fitting TRBD2. Germline CDR1 LGHDT, CDR2 YNNKEL (reference sequence). With V trimmed by 2 bases and J by 5 bases, 4 bases remained unmatched. The CDR3 runs to 14 residues. The CDR3, as DNA: TGTGCCAGCAGCCAAATCGGGGGGGCCGAGACCCAGTACTTC. Translating it yields CASSQIGGAETQYF.

This clonotype was seen only a few times. Here the CDR3 reads CASSWDREVYNEQFF. The CDR3 region has the DNA TGTGCCAGCAGTTGGGACAGGGAAGTCTACAATGAGCAGTTCTTC. The rearrangement joins TRBV6-2 or TRBV6-3 to TRBJ2-1; 9 bases fit TRBD1. CDR1 and CDR2 from the germline V gene are MNHEY and SVGEGT. After removal of 4 bases from V and 3 bases from J, the junction contained 4 bases not matched to a gene. This CDR3 is 15 amino acids long.

In its sample, this clonotype was seen a few times. V is TRBV6-2 or TRBV6-3 and J is TRBJ2-7; 8 bases align to TRBD2. J gave up 2 bases and V 5 bases, and 5 bases lay outside the gene matches. The CDR3 has 14 amino acids. Germline loops: CDR1 MNHEY, CDR2 SVGEGT. CDR3 residues: CASSTRGGPYEQYV. CDR3 in DNA: TGTGCCAGCAGTACCCGGGGGGGCCCCTACGAGCAGTACGTC.

Only a few counts were recorded for this clonotype. The chain links TRBV20-1 to TRBJ1-4, with TRBD1 identical over 9 bases. This CDR3 spans 15 amino acids. Germline CDR1 reads DFQATT; CDR2 reads SNEGSKA (reference sequence). Trimming cost V 5 bases and J 7 bases; bases outside gene matches: 11. This chain's CDR3 is CSAVLTGGVGEKLFF. CDR3 DNA sequence: TGCAGTGCTGTCCTCACAGGGGGCGTCGGTGAAAAACTGTTTTTT.

V is TRBV20-1 and J is TRBJ2-7; 8 nucleotides match TRBD1. Germline V gene lookup returns CDR1 DFQATT and CDR2 SNEGSKA (reference sequence). CDR3 length: 14 residues. The V and J ends lost 1 base and 0 bases, in that order; junction bases with no gene match: 2. This chain's CDR3 is CSARGTGSSYEQYV. The CDR3 nucleotides read TGCAGTGCTAGAGGGACAGGGAGCTCCTACGAGCAGTACGTC.

The chain couples TRBV2 to TRBJ2-7, with 10 positions matching TRBD2. Germline V gene sequence: CDR1 SNHLY, CDR2 FYNNEI. The J segment lost 7 bases and the V segment lost 6 bases, leaving 12 bases of the junction unmatched. The CDR3 length is 15 residues. The CDR3 DNA reads as TGTGCCAGCAGCGAGACCTCTAGCGGGGGCTGGGAGCAGTACGTC. Residues: CASSETSSGGWEQYV.

This clonotype came up many times. The genes are TRBV6-1 and TRBJ2-3, with D perhaps TRBD1 or TRBD2 (5 bases each). From germline, CDR1 is MNHNS and CDR2 SASEGT. V lost 5 bases, J lost 3 bases, and 21 bases lay in between. The CDR3 length is 17 residues. The CDR3 DNA follows: TGTGCCAGCAGTTCCCCCACCGGGACCGTACGAACAGATACGCAGTATTTT. This codes for CASSSPTGTVRTDTQYF.

The chain recombines TRBV12-3 or TRBV12-4 with TRBJ1-1, with D perhaps matching TRBD1 (5 bases). The germline V and J ends were trimmed by 7 bases and 1 base, with 10 bases remaining between them. This CDR3 contains 13 residues. The CDR3 nucleotides are TGTGCCAGCATCGCAGGGTGGAACACTGAAGCTTTCTTT. This encodes CASIAGWNTEAFF.

This clonotype was found many times. The chain employs TRBV28 and TRBJ2-2; 7 bases are shared with TRBD1. CDR3 length: 13 amino acids. The germline gives CDR1 MDHEN, CDR2 SYDVKM. The V segment lost 7 bases and the J segment 7 bases; nucleotides outside the gene matches: 6. CDR3 protein: CASKRGQGGELFF. The CDR3 DNA is TGTGCCAGCAAAAGGGGGCAAGGCGGGGAGCTGTTTTTT.

Ten or more counts support this clonotype. V usage is TRBV18 and J usage is TRBJ2-2; D may be TRBD2 (5 bases). This CDR3 spans 14 amino acids. The germline CDR1 and CDR2 sequences are KGHSH and LQKENI. V was clipped by 5 bases and J by 3 bases, with 10 bases between them. CDR3 in amino acids: CASSFRTDTGELFF. CDR3 nucleotide sequence: TGTGCCAGCTCATTTCGGACTGACACCGGGGAGCTGTTTTTT.

This clonotype came up a few times. The chain recombines TRBV3-1 with TRBJ2-2; TRBD1 matches 7 bases. Germline trimming cut 3 bases from V and 1 base from J; bases unmatched to any gene: 2. The CDR3 is made up of 15 amino acids. Germline values: CDR1 LGHDT, CDR2 YNNKEL (reference sequence). The CDR3 bases are TGTGCCAGCAGCCAGGGACAGTGGAACACCGGGGAGCTGTTTTTT. Its translation is CASSQGQWNTGELFF.

This clonotype was picked up many times. The chain has TRBV14 and TRBJ2-1; 8 bases line up with TRBD1. Germline V gives CDR1 SGHDN, CDR2 FVKESK. The V and J ends lost 6 bases and 9 bases, in that order; junction bases with no gene match: 10. This CDR3 region has 14 residues. As DNA, the CDR3 is TGTGCCAGCAGGGGGACAGGCGGGTTTGGTGAGCAGTTCTTC. Its protein is CASRGTGGFGEQFF. The entire variable domain, with the rest obtained from reference TRBV14 and TRBJ2-1, is as follows: EAGVTQFPSHSVIEKGQTVTLRCDPISGHDNLYWYRRVMGKEIKFLLHFVKESKQDESGMPNNRFLAERTGGTYSTLKVQPAELEDSGVYFCASRGTGGFGEQFFGPGTRLTVL.

This clonotype has at least ten counts. CDR3 nucleotide sequence: TGCGCCAGCAGCTTGACGGGGGTTCAGCCCCAGCATTTT. Residues: CASSLTGVQPQHF. This rearrangement joins TRBV5-1 to TRBJ1-5, with D possibly TRBD1 on 5 matching bases. The CDR3 contains 13 residues. The germline V and J ends were trimmed by 1 base and 6 bases, with 8 bases remaining between them. Germline V gene data show CDR1 as SGHRS and CDR2 as YFSETQ.

The V call is TRBV5-5, the J call TRBJ2-3, with 13 nucleotides matching TRBD2. V shed 8 bases and J 4 bases; nucleotides not matched to a gene: 34. The CDR3 runs 24 residues. From germline, CDR1 is SGHKS and CDR2 YYEKEE (reference sequence). The CDR3 DNA is TGTGCCAGTACACAACTAGAGGGGGCGGCGATCTTTTTTGGGACTAGCGGGGTCCCAGATACGCAGTATTTT. It yields the protein CASTQLEGAAIFFGTSGVPDTQYF.

In its sample, this clonotype was seen many times. The V gene is TRBV3-1, the J gene TRBJ2-3; D gene uncertain. This CDR3 is 13 amino acids long. Trimming took off 0 bases at V and 4 bases at J, with 5 bases between the two ends. CDR1 LGHDT and CDR2 YNNKEL come from the germline V gene (reference sequence). This CDR3 is CASSQDGSDTQYF. Here the CDR3 DNA reads TGTGCCAGCAGCCAAGATGGTTCAGATACGCAGTATTTT.

The chain has TRBV9 and TRBJ2-7; TRBD2 aligns across 10 bases. The CDR3 has 16 amino acids. Germline lookup yields CDR1 SGDLS and CDR2 YYNGEE. V shed 1 base, J shed 1 base, and the junction held 5 bases outside the gene matches. For the CDR3, the DNA is TGTGCCAGCAGCGTACTAGCGGGGGTTCCGTCCTACGAGCAGTACTTC. Protein sequence: CASSVLAGVPSYEQYF.

This clonotype was seen a handful of times. This rearrangement joins TRBV18 to TRBJ1-6, with 7 bases fitting TRBD1. The CDR3 consists of 15 residues. The ends lost 4 bases at V and 7 bases at J; junction bases unmatched: 7. Germline loops: CDR1 KGHSH, CDR2 LQKENI. In DNA, the CDR3 is TGTGCCAGCTCACGTGACAGGGTAGGGAATTCACCCCTCCACTTT. Residues: CASSRDRVGNSPLHF.

This clonotype was seen a few times. The chain is built from TRBV6-5 and TRBJ1-5; no clear D. V was clipped by 0 bases and J by 3 bases, with 9 bases between them. Germline assignment: CDR1 MNHEY and CDR2 SVGAGI. This CDR3 spans 15 amino acids. CDR3 coding DNA: TGTGCCAGCAGTTACTCGAGGGATCACAATCAGCCCCAGCATTTT. Translating it yields CASSYSRDHNQPQHF.

There are a few counts of this clonotype. The chain recombines TRBV24-1 with TRBJ2-5; D not certain. This CDR3 has 13 amino acids. CDR1 and CDR2 (germline): KGHDR, SFDVKD. The V end lost 2 bases, the J end lost 1 base, and 4 bases lay between the germline ends. CDR3 coding DNA: TGTGCCACCAGTGATTCCCCCCAAGAGACCCAGTACTTC. Translation: CATSDSPQETQYF.

The genes are TRBV27 and TRBJ1-2; 9 nucleotides align to TRBD1. J was trimmed by 8 bases and V by 6 bases; bases with no gene match: 7. CDR3 length: 13 residues. Germline-derived CDR1 and CDR2 are MNHEY and SMNVEV (reference sequence). Here the CDR3 DNA reads TGTGCCAGCAGGTGGGACAGGGCATCCGGCTACACCTTC. This encodes CASRWDRASGYTF.

With regard to this clonotype: One end of the junction is discordant with germline, which a read error may explain. The chain has TRBV7-6 and TRBJ2-5; D perhaps matches TRBD1 (6 bases). CDR3 length: 12 amino acids. CDR1 is SGHVS and CDR2 is FNYEAQ in the germline V gene. The CDR3 bases are TGTGCCAGCAGCGAAACAGGGAAGGCCCAGCACTTC. Its protein is CASSETGKAQHF. Supplemented by reference TRBV7-6 and TRBJ2-5, the full variable domain reads GAGVSQSPRYKVTKRGQDVALRCDPISGHVSLYWYRQALGQGPEFLTYFNYEAQQDKSGLPNDRFSAERPEGSISTLTIQRTEQRDSAMYRCASSETGKAQHFGPGTRLLVL.

This clonotype was detected only a few times. The rearrangement uses TRBV7-2 and TRBJ2-2, with a possible D match to TRBD2 (6 bases). The CDR3 spans 15 residues. The germline V and J ends were trimmed by 4 bases and 4 bases, with 13 bases remaining between them. CDR1 is SGHTA, CDR2 FQGNSA, per germline. The CDR3 DNA is TGTGCCAGCAGCTCGCAGGGAGGAAGCACCGGGGAGCTGTTTTTT. Its protein is CASSSQGGSTGELFF.